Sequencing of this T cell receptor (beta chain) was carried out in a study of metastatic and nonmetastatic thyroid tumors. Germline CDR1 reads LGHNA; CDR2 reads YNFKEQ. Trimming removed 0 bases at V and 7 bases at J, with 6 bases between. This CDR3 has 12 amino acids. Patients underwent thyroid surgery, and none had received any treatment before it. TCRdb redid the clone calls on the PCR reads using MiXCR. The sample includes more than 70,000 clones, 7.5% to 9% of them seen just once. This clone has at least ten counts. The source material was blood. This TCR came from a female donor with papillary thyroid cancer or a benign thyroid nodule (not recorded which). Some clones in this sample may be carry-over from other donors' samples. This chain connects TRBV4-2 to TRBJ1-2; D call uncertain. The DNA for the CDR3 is TGTGCCAGCAGCCAAGATCGGGTTGGCTACACCTTC. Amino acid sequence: CASSQDRVGYTF.